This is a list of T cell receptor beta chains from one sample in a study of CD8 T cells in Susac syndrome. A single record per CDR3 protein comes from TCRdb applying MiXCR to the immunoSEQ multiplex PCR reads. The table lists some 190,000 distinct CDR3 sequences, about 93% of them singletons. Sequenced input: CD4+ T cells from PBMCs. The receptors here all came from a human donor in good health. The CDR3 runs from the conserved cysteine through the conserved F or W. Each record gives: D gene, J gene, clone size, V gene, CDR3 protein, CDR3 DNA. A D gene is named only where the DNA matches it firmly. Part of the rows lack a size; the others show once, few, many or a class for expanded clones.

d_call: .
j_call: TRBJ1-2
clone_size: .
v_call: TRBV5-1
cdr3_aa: CASSPSIEALYGYTF
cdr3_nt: TGCGCCAGCAGCCCTTCTATTGAGGCCCTCTATGGCTACACCTTC

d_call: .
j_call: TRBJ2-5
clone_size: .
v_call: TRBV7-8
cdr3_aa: CASSLSPGLETQYF
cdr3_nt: TGTGCCAGCAGCCTATCCCCCGGGTTGGAGACCCAGTACTTC

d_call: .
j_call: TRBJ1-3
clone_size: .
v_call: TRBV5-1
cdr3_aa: CASSLSPRTTGNTIYF
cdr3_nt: TGCGCCAGCAGCTTGTCCCCTAGGACGACTGGAAACACCATATATTTT

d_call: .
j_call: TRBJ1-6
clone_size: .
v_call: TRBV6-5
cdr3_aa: CASSSTGPNSPLHF
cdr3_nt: TGTGCCAGCAGTTCTACAGGGCCTAATTCACCCCTCCACTTT

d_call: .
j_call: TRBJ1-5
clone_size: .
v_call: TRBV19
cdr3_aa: CASKNPWQLNQPQHF
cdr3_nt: TGTGCCAGTAAAAACCCTTGGCAGCTCAATCAGCCCCAGCATTTT

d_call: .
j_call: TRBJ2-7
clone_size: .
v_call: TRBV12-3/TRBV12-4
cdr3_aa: CASSRDGSTGEQYF
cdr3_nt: TGTGCCAGCAGCCGGGACGGATCCACGGGGGAGCAGTACTTC

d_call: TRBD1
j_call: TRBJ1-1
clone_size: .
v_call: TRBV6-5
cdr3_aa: CASSSPGTGVETEAFF
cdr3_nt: TGTGCCAGCAGTTCACCCGGGACAGGGGTCGAAACGGAAGCTTTCTTT

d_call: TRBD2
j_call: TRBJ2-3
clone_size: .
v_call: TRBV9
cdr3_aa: CASSVAAGALTDTQYF
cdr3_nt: TGTGCCAGCAGCGTAGCAGCGGGGGCGCTCACAGATACGCAGTATTTT

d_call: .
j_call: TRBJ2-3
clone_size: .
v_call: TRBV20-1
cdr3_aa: CSASTIQRTDTQYF
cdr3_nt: TGCAGTGCTAGCACCATCCAACGAACGGATACGCAGTATTTT

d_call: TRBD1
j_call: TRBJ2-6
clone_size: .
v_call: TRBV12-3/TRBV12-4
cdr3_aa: CASSNRGTGANVLTF
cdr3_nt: TGTGCCAGCAGCAACAGGGGTACTGGGGCCAACGTCCTGACTTTC

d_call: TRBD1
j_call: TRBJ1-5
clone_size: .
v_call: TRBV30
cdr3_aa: CAWSVTGSNQPQHF
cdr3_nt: TGTGCCTGGAGTGTGACAGGGTCCAATCAGCCCCAGCATTTT

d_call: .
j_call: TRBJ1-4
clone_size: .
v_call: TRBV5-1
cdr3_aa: CASSFQGPGEKLFF
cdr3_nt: TGCGCCAGCAGCTTCCAGGGGCCGGGTGAAAAACTGTTTTTT

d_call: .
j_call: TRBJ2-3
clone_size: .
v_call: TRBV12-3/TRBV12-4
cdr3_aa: CASSGGRSLTSTDTQYF
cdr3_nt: TGTGCCAGCAGTGGGGGCAGAAGTCTCACTAGCACAGATACGCAGTATTTT

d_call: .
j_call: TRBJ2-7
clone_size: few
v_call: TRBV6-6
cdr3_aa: CASSPSYEQYF
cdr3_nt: TGTGCCAGCAGTCCCTCCTACGAGCAGTACTTC

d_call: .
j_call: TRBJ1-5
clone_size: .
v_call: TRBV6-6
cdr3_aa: CASSYGQQPQHF
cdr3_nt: TGTGCCAGCAGTTACGGACAGCAGCCCCAGCATTTT

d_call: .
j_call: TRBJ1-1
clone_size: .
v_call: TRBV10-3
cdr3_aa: CAISAKMNTEAFF
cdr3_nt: TGTGCCATCAGTGCAAAAATGAACACTGAAGCTTTCTTT

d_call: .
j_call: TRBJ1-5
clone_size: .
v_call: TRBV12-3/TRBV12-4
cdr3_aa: CASSLRAEDQPQHF
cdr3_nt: TGTGCCAGCAGTTTAAGGGCAGAAGATCAGCCCCAGCATTTT

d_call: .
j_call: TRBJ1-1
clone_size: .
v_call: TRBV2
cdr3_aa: CASSVGTYTEAFF
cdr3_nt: TGTGCCAGCAGTGTAGGGACATACACTGAAGCTTTCTTT

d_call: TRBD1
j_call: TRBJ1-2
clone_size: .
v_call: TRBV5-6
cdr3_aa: CASTGTGRSGYTF
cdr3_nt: TGTGCCAGCACAGGGACAGGGAGATCCGGCTACACCTTC

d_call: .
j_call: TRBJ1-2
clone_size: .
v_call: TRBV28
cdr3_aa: CASTLSNSYGYTF
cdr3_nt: TGTGCCAGCACCTTATCAAACAGCTATGGCTACACCTTC

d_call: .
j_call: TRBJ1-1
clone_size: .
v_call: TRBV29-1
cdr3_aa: CSVDTMNTEAFF
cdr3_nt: TGCAGCGTTGACACCATGAACACTGAAGCTTTCTTT

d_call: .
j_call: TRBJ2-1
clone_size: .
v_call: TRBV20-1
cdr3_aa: CSAREGVRPFF
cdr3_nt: TGCAGTGCTAGGGAAGGGGTCCGCCCGTTCTTC

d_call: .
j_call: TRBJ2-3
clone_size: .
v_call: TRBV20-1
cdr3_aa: CSAQTGDTQYF
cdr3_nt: TGCAGTGCCCAGACGGGAGATACGCAGTATTTT

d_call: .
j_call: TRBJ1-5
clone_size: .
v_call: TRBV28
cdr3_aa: CASSLLGYDNQPQHF
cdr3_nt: TGTGCCAGCAGTTTATTGGGGTACGACAATCAGCCCCAGCATTTT

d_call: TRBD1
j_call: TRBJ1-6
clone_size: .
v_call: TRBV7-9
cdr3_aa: CASSLIGTDNSPLHF
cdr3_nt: TGTGCCAGCAGCTTAATCGGGACAGATAATTCACCCCTCCACTTT

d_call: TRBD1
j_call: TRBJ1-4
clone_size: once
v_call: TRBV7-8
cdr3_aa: CASSSVQGIGEKLFF
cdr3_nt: TGTGCCAGCAGCTCCGTACAGGGGATCGGGGAAAAACTGTTTTTT

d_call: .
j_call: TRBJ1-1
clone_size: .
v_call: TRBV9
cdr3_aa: CASSVGTLGTEAFF
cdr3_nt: TGTGCCAGCAGCGTAGGGACCCTTGGGACTGAAGCTTTCTTT

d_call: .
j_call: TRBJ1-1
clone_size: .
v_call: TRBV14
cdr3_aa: CASSRRTSADTEAFF
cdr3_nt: TGTGCCAGCAGCCGAAGGACCTCGGCAGACACTGAAGCTTTCTTT

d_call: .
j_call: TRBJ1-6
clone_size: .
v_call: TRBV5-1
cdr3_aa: CASSLGTGSRSVNSPLHF
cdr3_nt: TGCGCCAGCAGCTTAGGCACAGGTTCGCGATCAGTTAATTCACCCCTCCACTTT

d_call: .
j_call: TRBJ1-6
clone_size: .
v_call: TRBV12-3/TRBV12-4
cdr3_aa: CASSLEVGVNSPLHF
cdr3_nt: TGTGCCAGCAGCCTGGAGGTCGGGGTTAATTCACCCCTCCACTTT

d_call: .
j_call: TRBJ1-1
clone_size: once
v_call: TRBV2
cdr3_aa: CATMGSGRTEAFF
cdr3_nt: TGTGCCACCATGGGGTCGGGTAGGACTGAAGCTTTCTTT

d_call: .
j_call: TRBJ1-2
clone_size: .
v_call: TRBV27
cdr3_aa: CASSSVTGGYTF
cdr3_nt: TGTGCCAGCAGTTCGGTCACAGGCGGCTACACCTTC

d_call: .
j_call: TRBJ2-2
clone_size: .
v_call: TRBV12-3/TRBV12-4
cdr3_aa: CASKMGFANTGELFF
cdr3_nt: TGTGCCAGCAAAATGGGATTCGCGAACACCGGGGAGCTGTTTTTT

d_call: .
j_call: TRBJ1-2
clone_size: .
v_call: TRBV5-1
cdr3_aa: CASSWAPANYGYTF
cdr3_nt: TGCGCCAGCTCATGGGCACCAGCTAACTATGGCTACACCTTC

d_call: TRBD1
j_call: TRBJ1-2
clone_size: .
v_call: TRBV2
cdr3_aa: CASIEGAVDYGYTF
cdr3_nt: TGTGCCAGCATAGAGGGGGCAGTGGACTATGGCTACACCTTC

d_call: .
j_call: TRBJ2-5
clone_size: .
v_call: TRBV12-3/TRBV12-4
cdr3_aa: CASSLAWETQYF
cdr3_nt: TGTGCCAGCAGTCTAGCGTGGGAGACCCAGTACTTC

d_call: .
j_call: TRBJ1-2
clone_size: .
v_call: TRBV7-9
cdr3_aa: CASSPSPNYGYTF
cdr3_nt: TGTGCCAGCAGCCCGAGCCCTAACTATGGCTACACCTTC

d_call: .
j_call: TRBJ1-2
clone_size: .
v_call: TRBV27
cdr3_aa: CASSSGSVGDGYTF
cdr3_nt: TGTGCCAGCAGTTCCGGGTCCGTCGGCGATGGCTACACCTTC

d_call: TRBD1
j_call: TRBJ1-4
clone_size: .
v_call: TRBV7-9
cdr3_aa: CASSSRGTGLEKLFF
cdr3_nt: TGTGCCAGCAGCTCCCGCGGGACAGGGCTTGAAAAACTGTTTTTT

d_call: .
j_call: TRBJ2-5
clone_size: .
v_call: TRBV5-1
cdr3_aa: CASSPALKGSPYVETQYF
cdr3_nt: TGCGCCAGCAGCCCGGCGTTAAAGGGCTCTCCATATGTGGAGACCCAGTACTTC

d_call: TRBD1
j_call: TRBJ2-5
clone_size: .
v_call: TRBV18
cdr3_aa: CASSPTGGQETQYF
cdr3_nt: TGTGCCAGCTCACCAACAGGGGGACAAGAGACCCAGTACTTC

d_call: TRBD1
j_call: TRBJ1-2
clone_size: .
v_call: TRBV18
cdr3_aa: CASSPLQTGATTINYGYTF
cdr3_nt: TGTGCCAGCTCACCACTTCAGACAGGGGCAACCACCATCAACTATGGCTACACCTTC

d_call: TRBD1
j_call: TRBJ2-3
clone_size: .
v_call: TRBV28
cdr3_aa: CASTPGQGGTDTQYF
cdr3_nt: TGTGCCAGCACTCCTGGACAGGGCGGCACAGATACGCAGTATTTT

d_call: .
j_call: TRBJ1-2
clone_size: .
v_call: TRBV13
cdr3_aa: CASSVHRGKSSYGYTF
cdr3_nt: TGTGCCAGCAGCGTACATAGGGGGAAGTCTAGCTATGGCTACACCTTC

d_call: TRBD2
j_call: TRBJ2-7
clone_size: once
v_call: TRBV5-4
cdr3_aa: CASSLGGGPYEQYF
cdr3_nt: TGTGCCAGCAGCTTGGGCGGGGGGCCCTACGAGCAGTACTTC

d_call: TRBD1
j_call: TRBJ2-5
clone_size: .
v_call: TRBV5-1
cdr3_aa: CASSLDTGVKETQYF
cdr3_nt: TGCGCCAGCAGCTTGGACACAGGGGTCAAAGAGACCCAGTACTTC

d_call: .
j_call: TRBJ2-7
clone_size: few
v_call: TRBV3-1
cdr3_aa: CASSRGVDEQYF
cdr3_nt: TGTGCCAGCAGCAGAGGGGTAGACGAGCAGTACTTC

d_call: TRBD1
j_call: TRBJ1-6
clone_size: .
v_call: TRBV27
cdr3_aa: CASSGWTGRNSPLHF
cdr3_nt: TGTGCCAGCAGTGGATGGACAGGGAGAAATTCACCCCTCCACTTT

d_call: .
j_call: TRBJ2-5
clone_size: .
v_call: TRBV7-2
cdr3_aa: CASSLASALGGETQYF
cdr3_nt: TGTGCCAGCAGCTTAGCTTCGGCCCTAGGAGGAGAGACCCAGTACTTC

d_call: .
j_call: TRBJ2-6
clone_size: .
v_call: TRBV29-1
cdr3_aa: CSVGGTGANVLTF
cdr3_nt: TGCAGCGTTGGGGGGACCGGGGCCAACGTCCTGACTTTC

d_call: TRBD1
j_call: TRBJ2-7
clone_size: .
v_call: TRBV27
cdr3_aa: CASSHRGLIPEQYF
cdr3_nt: TGTGCCAGCAGTCACAGGGGGCTAATCCCCGAGCAGTACTTC

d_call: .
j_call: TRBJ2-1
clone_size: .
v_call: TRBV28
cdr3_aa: CASSFLPNEQFF
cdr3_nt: TGTGCCAGCAGTTTTCTCCCCAATGAGCAGTTCTTC

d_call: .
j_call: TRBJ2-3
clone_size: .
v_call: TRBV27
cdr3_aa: CASSLSTRATDTQYF
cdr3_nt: TGTGCCAGCAGTTTATCGACGAGAGCCACAGATACGCAGTATTTT

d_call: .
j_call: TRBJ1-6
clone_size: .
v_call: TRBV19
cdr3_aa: CASSLPGTGGRNSPLHF
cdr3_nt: TGTGCCAGTAGCCTTCCGGGCACCGGGGGTAGGAATTCACCCCTCCACTTT

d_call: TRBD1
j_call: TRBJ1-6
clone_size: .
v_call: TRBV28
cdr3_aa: CASGGGQVTPLHF
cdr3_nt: TGTGCCAGCGGCGGGGGACAGGTGACACCCCTCCACTTT

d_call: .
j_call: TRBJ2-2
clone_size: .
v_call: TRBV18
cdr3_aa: CASSRIRPGRSNTGELFF
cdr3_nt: TGTGCCAGCTCACGAATACGACCGGGACGGTCGAACACCGGGGAGCTGTTTTTT

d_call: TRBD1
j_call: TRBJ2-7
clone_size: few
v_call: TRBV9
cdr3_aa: CASSKGQGNWEQYF
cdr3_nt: TGTGCCAGCAGTAAGGGACAGGGGAATTGGGAGCAGTACTTC